The 20 T cell receptor beta chains below were found in one sample sequenced in a study of T cell responses to AZD1222 COVID-19 vaccine. TCRdb's copy holds only in-frame clones and misses some; the assay was immunoSEQ multiplex PCR. The data hold approximately 180,000 clones, with roughly 88% observed a single time. The sequencing used peripheral blood, collected on day 0 of AZD1222 vaccination. These receptors originate from an adult in good health.

The chain links TRBV5-1 to TRBJ1-5, with TRBD1 identical over 8 bases. The J segment lost 4 bases and the V segment lost 4 bases, leaving 7 bases of the junction unmatched. The CDR3 runs to 15 residues. Germline CDR1 reads SGHRS; CDR2 reads YFSETQ. CDR3 loop: CASSEGTGKNQPQHF. CDR3 nucleotides: TGCGCCAGCAGCGAAGGGACAGGTAAAAATCAGCCCCAGCATTTT.

The chain is built from TRBV11-3 and TRBJ1-3; D ambiguous. Deletions cut 1 base from V and 0 bases from J, with 13 bases between. From germline, CDR1 is SGHNT and CDR2 YENEEA. CDR3 size: 17 residues. The chain's CDR3 is CASSLAQAETSGNTIYF. The CDR3 nucleotides read TGTGCCAGCAGCTTAGCGCAGGCTGAGACCTCTGGAAACACCATATATTTT.

This sequence joins TRBV7-9 and TRBJ1-2; perhaps TRBD1 as D (5 bases). Trimming pared 0 bases from V and 7 bases from J, leaving 6 bases between. Per the germline V gene, CDR1 is SEHNR and CDR2 is FQNEAQ (reference sequence). The CDR3 length is 12 residues. The CDR3 reads CASSLAGTGYTF. CDR3 in DNA: TGTGCCAGCAGCTTAGCAGGGACTGGCTACACCTTC.

The chain carries TRBV2 and TRBJ1-6; 8 bases agree with TRBD1. The CDR3 is 20 amino acids. Germline assignment: CDR1 SNHLY and CDR2 FYNNEI. V was pared by 3 bases and J by 4 bases, with 17 bases of the junction left unmatched. CDR3 region: CASSEEGQVWAVWYNSPLHF. The CDR3 nucleotides are TGTGCCAGCAGTGAGGAGGGACAGGTTTGGGCTGTGTGGTATAATTCACCCCTCCACTTT. The full variable domain, in which reference TRBV2 and TRBJ1-6 provide the parts outside the CDR3, is EPEVTQTPSHQVTQMGQEVILRCVPISNHLYFYWYRQILGQKVEFLVSFYNNEISEKSEIFDDQFSVERPDGSNFTLKIRSTKLEDSAMYFCASSEEGQVWAVWYNSPLHFGNGTRLTVT.

The rearrangement links TRBV11-2 to TRBJ2-1; no clear D gene. Germline CDR1 SGHAT, CDR2 FQNNGV. CDR3 length equals 16 residues. V lost 5 bases and J lost 5, with 19 bases in between. The CDR3, as DNA: TGTGCCAGCAGCAGAAGCCGTAGTCAGAAAGACAATGAGCAGTTCTTC. This sequence encodes CASSRSRSQKDNEQFF. The whole variable domain, remainder taken from reference TRBV11-2 and TRBJ2-1, is EAGVAQSPRYKIIEKRQSVAFWCNPISGHATLYWYQQILGQGPKLLIQFQNNGVVDDSQLPKDRFSAERLKGVDSTLKIQPAKLEDSAVYLCASSRSRSQKDNEQFFGPGTRLTVL.

The chain uses TRBV18 and TRBJ2-3, with 8 nucleotides matching TRBD1. CDR3 length: 15 residues. The ends lost 6 bases at V and 5 bases at J; junction bases unmatched: 10. Germline V gene data show CDR1 as KGHSH and CDR2 as LQKENI. Here the CDR3 reads CASSLSQGAGDTQYF. CDR3 in DNA: TGTGCCAGCTCCCTATCGCAGGGGGCCGGAGATACGCAGTATTTT. The whole variable domain, remainder taken from reference TRBV18 and TRBJ2-3, is NAGVMQNPRHLVRRRGQEARLRCSPMKGHSHVYWYRQLPEEGLKFMVYLQKENIIDESGMPKERFSAEFPKEGPSILRIQQVVRGDSAAYFCASSLSQGAGDTQYFGPGTRLTVL.

This chain joins TRBV6-4 and TRBJ1-2; no reliable D call. Trimming pared 1 base from V and 3 bases from J, leaving 15 bases between. The CDR3 is 16 residues long. CDR1 and CDR2 from the germline V gene are MRHNA and SNTAGT. In DNA, the CDR3 is TGTGCCAGCAGTGACTTGACGGACCTAATTGACTATGGCTACACCTTC. This sequence encodes CASSDLTDLIDYGYTF.

This clone is a singleton in its sample. This sequence joins TRBV7-2 and TRBJ2-3, with 9 bases fitting TRBD2. The germline V gene encodes CDR1 SGHTA and CDR2 FQGNSA. The V and J ends lost 4 bases and 0 bases, in that order; junction bases with no gene match: 2. This CDR3 region has 15 residues. CDR3 DNA: TGTGCCAGCAGCTCGCGGGGGGGGAGCACAGATACGCAGTATTTT. Translating gives CASSSRGGSTDTQYF.

This sequence joins TRBV19 and TRBJ1-1; TRBD1 matches at 7 bases. The junction had 14 bases not matched to a gene; V was cut back by 7 bases and J by 6 bases. CDR1 and CDR2 from the germline V gene are LNHDA and SQIVND (reference sequence). This CDR3 region has 15 residues. This CDR3 is CASTPQQGSRAEAFF. The CDR3 nucleotides read TGTGCCAGTACGCCCCAACAGGGGAGTAGGGCTGAAGCTTTCTTT. Filled out from reference TRBV19 and TRBJ1-1, the complete variable domain reads DGGITQSPKYLFRKEGQNVTLSCEQNLNHDAMYWYRQDPGQGLRLIYYSQIVNDFQKGDIAEGYSVSREKKESFPLTVTSAQKNPTAFYLCASTPQQGSRAEAFFGQGTRLTVV.

The J gene is TRBJ2-5, the V gene TRBV5-6; a possible D gene is TRBD2 (6 bases). Per the germline V gene, CDR1 is SGHDT and CDR2 is YYEEEE. V shed 3 bases and J shed 5 bases, with 14 bases lying between them. This CDR3 comprises 14 residues. The DNA of the CDR3 is TGTGCCAGCAGCTGGGACTCTCCCGGGGAGACCCAGTACTTC. Its translation is CASSWDSPGETQYF.

The chain carries TRBV2 and TRBJ1-1; D is unresolved. Germline CDR1 is SNHLY and CDR2 is FYNNEI. V gave up 6 bases and J gave up 8 bases, with 7 bases separating them. This CDR3 comprises 10 residues. The CDR3, as DNA: TGTGCCAGCAGCCCAGAAGAAGCTTTCTTT. Its translation is CASSPEEAFF.

CDR3 sequence: CASSWPTSGGRGGTDTQYF. The DNA for the CDR3 is TGTGCCAGCAGCTGGCCTACTAGCGGGGGGAGAGGGGGCACAGATACGCAGTATTTT. This rearrangement joins TRBV7-2 to TRBJ2-3, with 12 bases lining up with TRBD2. V was clipped by 4 bases and J by 1 base; unmatched bases: 12. Germline V CDR1 and CDR2: SGHTA, FQGNSA. The CDR3 extends over 19 amino acids.

The rearrangement uses TRBV5-4 and TRBJ2-7; 15 bases align to TRBD2. Looked up from germline, CDR1 is SGHNT and CDR2 is YYREEE (reference sequence). After removal of 4 bases from V and 3 bases from J, the junction contained 5 bases not matched to a gene. CDR3 length: 16 residues. The CDR3 region is CASSRGLAGGSYEQYF. The CDR3 DNA reads TGTGCCAGCAGCCGAGGACTAGCGGGGGGGAGCTACGAGCAGTACTTC.

The chain joins TRBV10-1 to TRBJ1-1; D not certain. Per germline, CDR1 WNHNN and CDR2 SYGVQD (reference sequence). This CDR3 has 17 amino acids. This CDR3 is CQQRETHYPSMNTEAFF. DNA of the CDR3: TGCCAACAGCGGGAGACCCACTATCCCTCCATGAACACTGAAGCTTTCTTT.

The V gene is TRBV5-4, the J gene TRBJ1-2; D remains ambiguous. There are 14 residues in the CDR3. Germline V gene sequence: CDR1 SGHNT, CDR2 YYREEE (reference sequence). V lost 0 bases, J lost 0 bases, and 6 bases lay in between. CDR3 loop: CASSLGPPNYGYTF. CDR3 bases: TGTGCCAGCAGCTTGGGGCCTCCTAACTATGGCTACACCTTC.

The V gene is TRBV5-1, the J gene TRBJ2-2; D perhaps matches TRBD1 (6 bases). CDR1 and CDR2 from the germline V gene are SGHRS and YFSETQ. The CDR3 contains 15 residues. V was cut by 2 bases and J by 4 bases, with 12 bases left in between. The chain's CDR3 is CASSFAGTPTGELFF. CDR3 coding DNA: TGCGCCAGCAGCTTTGCCGGGACACCCACCGGGGAGCTGTTTTTT.

This rearrangement joins TRBV4-1 to TRBJ1-1; possible D gene TRBD1, 5 bases. Germline V gene sequence: CDR1 MGHRA, CDR2 YSYEKL. Trimming cost V 2 bases and J 0 bases, with 13 bases left between them. This CDR3 has 16 residues. In DNA, the CDR3 is TGCGCCAGCAGCCAAATAGGGCGGGGGGTGAACACTGAAGCTTTCTTT. Translation gives CASSQIGRGVNTEAFF.

The rearrangement uses TRBV30 and TRBJ2-7, with D tentatively TRBD1 (6 bases). Looked up from germline, CDR1 is GTSNPN and CDR2 is SVGIG (reference sequence). The CDR3 covers 14 residues. Trimming took 2 bases from V and 0 from J, leaving 11 bases between them. CDR3 residues: CAWSQGYISYEQYF. CDR3 in DNA: TGTGCCTGGAGTCAGGGGTATATCTCCTACGAGCAGTACTTC.

V usage is TRBV7-2 and J usage is TRBJ2-7; 10 nucleotides match TRBD1. The CDR3 covers 14 residues. CDR1 and CDR2 (germline): SGHTA, FQGNSA. Trimming removed 3 bases from V and 5 bases from J; junction bases left unmatched: 4. CDR3 residues: CASSLTGGEDEQYF. The DNA for the CDR3 is TGTGCCAGCAGCTTGACAGGGGGCGAAGACGAGCAGTACTTC.

This sequence joins TRBV10-3 and TRBJ1-4; 7 bases line up with TRBD1. The trim removed 3 bases at V and 1 base at J, leaving 8 bases unmatched. Germline CDR1 is ENHRY and CDR2 is SYGVKD. There are 17 residues in the CDR3. This CDR3 is CAISEIPGQETNEKLFF. The CDR3 bases are TGTGCCATCAGTGAAATCCCAGGACAGGAAACTAATGAAAAACTGTTTTTT.